The clone carrying this TCR beta chain was detected only once. Its antigen remains unknown. Additional DNA sequences in this sample encode the identical CDR3. There were likely unrecorded immune exposures, though donors were nominally healthy when sampled. This specimen belongs to a study of cytomegalovirus exposure and HLA in healthy donors. Overall study results and limits: A classifier reportedly called cytomegalovirus status with high sensitivity and specificity. There were a few CMV-associated chains whose specificity for CMV antigens was confirmed in vitro. Sequencing artifact likely explains a cluster of highly shared sequence variants.

Trimming cost V 8 bases and J 5 bases; bases outside gene matches: 7. Germline CDR1 reads SNHLY; CDR2 reads FYNNEI. The CDR3 covers 13 residues. 60 Vbeta and 13 Jbeta primers were used in PCR. The protocol was immunoSEQ multiplex PCR, while the TCRdb copy is restricted to in-frame clones and leaves out a portion. The table lists 90,000 to 120,000 clones, 76% of them singletons. Input material: PBMCs. This clonotype was sampled from a woman aged 18-30 years in good health and CMV-seropositive. The gene calls are TRBV2 and TRBJ2-5, with 8 bases aligning to TRBD1. DNA for the CDR3: TGTGCCAGCTCACAGGGGGACTTGGAGACCCAGTACTTC. This codes for CASSQGDLETQYF.